The 28 T cell receptor beta chains below come from one sample, sequenced in a study of CD8 T cells in Susac syndrome. RNA was extracted with the RNeasy kit, and a quantity of roughly 0.5 to 1 ug was reverse transcribed using random hexamers. From the immunoSEQ multiplex PCR reads, TCRdb called clonotypes with MiXCR, one entry per CDR3 protein. This sample carries under 150,000 distinct CDR3 sequences, around 94% of them seen once, and the ten largest clones take 0.1% to 0.15%. Sequenced input: CD4+ T cells from PBMCs. Receptors were obtained from a human donor with multiple sclerosis.

The CDR3 region has the DNA TGTGCCAGCAGCCCCCGGATGAACACTGAAGCTTTCTTT. Protein product: CASSPRMNTEAFF. V usage is TRBV14 and J usage is TRBJ1-1, with unresolved D. The V and J ends lost 4 bases and 0 bases respectively, with 6 bases between them. The CDR3 length is 13 residues. CDR1 SGHDN and CDR2 FVKESK come from the germline V gene.

This clonotype was counted once. The chain recombines TRBV24-1 with TRBJ2-3; the match to TRBD2 covers 12 bases. The CDR3 has 16 amino acids. J gave up 6 bases and V 3 bases, and 6 bases lay outside the gene matches. The germline gives CDR1 KGHDR, CDR2 SFDVKD. DNA of the CDR3: TGTGCCACCAGTGATCCTAGCGGGAGGGATCGGGATACGCAGTATTTT. Protein sequence: CATSDPSGRDRDTQYF.

The chain carries TRBV3-1 and TRBJ2-7; D may be TRBD1 (5 bases). This CDR3 has 15 residues. Germline V gene data show CDR1 as LGHDT and CDR2 as YNNKEL (reference sequence). With 1 base removed from V and 3 bases from J, the gap between germline ends came to 13 bases. CDR3 loop: CASSQAKAGNYEQYF. In DNA, the CDR3 is TGTGCCAGCAGCCAAGCTAAGGCAGGGAACTACGAGCAGTACTTC.

V usage is TRBV6-2 or TRBV6-3 and J usage is TRBJ2-7; D ambiguous. CDR3 length equals 12 residues. V was clipped by 8 bases and J by 2 bases, with 10 bases between them. Germline lookup yields CDR1 MNHEY and CDR2 SVGEGT. The DNA of the CDR3 is TGTGCCAGCTTTTTAGCCGCCTACGAGCAGTACTTC. Translating it yields CASFLAAYEQYF.

V gene TRBV6-5 combines with J gene TRBJ1-5, with D tentatively TRBD1 (5 bases). This CDR3 spans 12 amino acids. With 0 bases removed from V and 12 bases from J, the gap between germline ends came to 9 bases. In germline, CDR1 is MNHEY, CDR2 SVGAGI. The CDR3 sequence: CASSYSGGGQHF. CDR3 DNA sequence: TGTGCCAGCAGTTACTCCGGGGGGGGCCAGCATTTT.

The genes are TRBV12-3 or TRBV12-4 and TRBJ2-4; the D gene is possibly TRBD1 (6 bases). The V and J ends lost 6 bases and 7 bases respectively, with 13 bases between them. CDR3 size: 13 residues. The CDR3 reads CASRPTGGNIQYF. For the CDR3, the DNA is TGTGCCAGCAGACCGACAGGAGGCAACATTCAGTACTTC.

To note about this clonotype: This is likely a read error, given that the CDR3 carries no conserved phenylalanine or tryptophan at its end. The rearrangement uses TRBV15 and TRBJ2-7, with a weak D call TRBD2 (5 bases). V was clipped by 0 bases and J by 7 bases, with 16 bases between them. Germline lookup yields CDR1 LNHNV and CDR2 YYDKDF (reference sequence). The CDR3 sequence is 15 residues long. CDR3 sequence (DNA): TGTGCCACCAGCAGAGATCGATCGGGGTTGGGGGAGCAGTACTTG. This gives the protein CATSRDRSGLGEQYL.

The gene calls are TRBV5-1 and TRBJ1-4, with 8 bases aligning to TRBD1. Germline V gene lookup returns CDR1 SGHRS and CDR2 YFSETQ. With V trimmed by 7 bases and J by 0 bases, 8 bases remained unmatched. CDR3 size: 16 residues. CDR3 nucleotides: TGCGCCAGCGCGACAGGGGTCACCGCAACTAATGAAAAACTGTTTTTT. Protein: CASATGVTATNEKLFF.

This rearrangement joins TRBV11-2 to TRBJ1-1; no firm D call. The CDR3 loop spans 15 amino acids. In germline, CDR1 is SGHAT, CDR2 FQNNGV. Trimming left V 3 bases short and J 6 bases short, with 17 bases between. CDR3 amino acids: CASSFGKRVSPEAFF. CDR3 DNA: TGTGCCAGCAGCTTCGGGAAGCGAGTATCCCCTGAAGCTTTCTTT.

The chain combines TRBV5-5 with TRBJ1-1; D not certain. V was pared by 1 base and J by 11 bases, with 18 bases between. The length of the CDR3 is 14 residues. Germline loops: CDR1 SGHKS, CDR2 YYEKEE (reference sequence). Here the CDR3 reads CASSLTGSWSRAFF. The DNA of the CDR3 is TGTGCCAGCAGCTTGACTGGGAGTTGGAGTCGGGCTTTCTTT.

This rearrangement joins TRBV5-4 to TRBJ2-6; TRBD1 aligns across 7 bases. V lost 8 bases and J lost 0; bases outside the gene matches: 8. Germline CDR1 reads SGHNT; CDR2 reads YYREEE (reference sequence). CDR3 size: 16 residues. CDR3 nucleotide sequence: TGTGCCAGTACGGGACAGACAAACTCTGGGGCCAACGTCCTGACTTTC. This encodes CASTGQTNSGANVLTF.

This chain joins TRBV6-1 and TRBJ1-1; weak D call: TRBD1 (6 bases). This CDR3 spans 14 amino acids. In germline, CDR1 is MNHNS, CDR2 SASEGT. V was trimmed by 7 bases and J by 3 bases, leaving 15 bases between them. The CDR3 nucleotides are TGTGCCAGCAATCCCCGGGGGCCAGACACTGAAGCTTTCTTT. Translating it yields CASNPRGPDTEAFF.

The genes are TRBV6-5 and TRBJ2-7; perhaps TRBD1 as D (5 bases). The CDR3 sequence is 16 residues long. Germline CDR1 reads MNHEY; CDR2 reads SVGAGI. Trimming took off 4 bases at V and 1 base at J, with 17 bases between the two ends. CDR3 sequence (DNA): TGTGCCAGCAGTTTCCATAACTCCCGACAGTCCTACGAGCAGTACTTC. This sequence encodes CASSFHNSRQSYEQYF.

This rearrangement joins TRBV6-2 or TRBV6-3 to TRBJ2-7; D not certain. The CDR3 consists of 15 residues. The V end lost 5 bases, the J end lost 0 bases, and 14 bases lay between the germline ends. Germline lookup yields CDR1 MNHEY and CDR2 SVGEGT. The chain's CDR3 is CASSLKNGFSYEQYF. The CDR3 DNA reads as TGTGCCAGCAGTCTAAAAAACGGATTCTCCTACGAGCAGTACTTC.

This clonotype has just one count. This chain uses TRBV11-2 with TRBJ2-1; the D call may be TRBD1 or TRBD2 (5 bases each). The ends were cut back, 5 bases at V and 10 bases at J, with 24 bases in the middle. Per germline, CDR1 SGHAT and CDR2 FQNNGV. The CDR3 is 16 amino acids. CDR3 nucleotide sequence: TGTGCCAGCAGCGACGCAAGAGGCAGGGACGCCCGGGAGCAGTTCTTC. Translating gives CASSDARGRDAREQFF. Looking up the rest from reference TRBV11-2 and TRBJ2-1 gives the full variable domain: EAGVAQSPRYKIIEKRQSVAFWCNPISGHATLYWYQQILGQGPKLLIQFQNNGVVDDSQLPKDRFSAERLKGVDSTLKIQPAKLEDSAVYLCASSDARGRDAREQFFGPGTRLTVL.

This clonotype has only one observation. This sequence joins TRBV6-4 and TRBJ2-4; the match to TRBD1 covers 7 bases. Trimming at V came to 3 bases and at J to 6 bases, leaving 5 bases not matched to a gene. CDR3 length: 14 residues. CDR1 MRHNA and CDR2 SNTAGT come from the germline V gene. CDR3 residues: CASSEDRWGNIQYF. The CDR3 coding sequence is TGTGCCAGCAGTGAGGACAGGTGGGGAAACATTCAGTACTTC.

This rearrangement joins TRBV4-1 to TRBJ1-1; tentative D call: TRBD1 (6 bases). The germline V and J ends were trimmed by 1 base and 2 bases, with 8 bases remaining between them. The germline gives CDR1 MGHRA, CDR2 YSYEKL. This CDR3 contains 14 residues. CDR3 nucleotides: TGCGCCAGCAGCCAAGGACAGGTCAACACTGAAGCTTTCTTT. Protein sequence: CASSQGQVNTEAFF.

The chain recombines TRBV5-1 with TRBJ1-2; D unclear. CDR3 length equals 15 residues. V was cut by 1 base and J by 7 bases, with 17 bases left in between. Germline assignment: CDR1 SGHRS and CDR2 YFSETQ. CDR3 coding DNA: TGCGCCAGCAGCTTGATAGACGGAGCCTCTACTGGCTACACCTTC. Residues: CASSLIDGASTGYTF. Variable domain in full (rest from reference TRBV5-1 and TRBJ1-2): KAGVTQTPRYLIKTRGQQVTLSCSPISGHRSVSWYQQTPGQGLQFLFEYFSETQRNKGNFPGRFSGRQFSNSRSEMNVSTLELGDSALYLCASSLIDGASTGYTFGSGTRLTVV.

The genes are TRBV5-1 and TRBJ1-2, with 7 bases aligning to TRBD1. CDR1 is SGHRS, CDR2 YFSETQ, per germline. There are 14 residues in the CDR3. V trimming: 0 bases; J trimming: 6 bases; junction bases outside the gene matches: 5. CDR3 region: CASSLEDRPDGYTF. The CDR3 nucleotides are TGCGCCAGCAGCTTGGAGGACAGGCCGGATGGCTACACCTTC. Supplemented by reference TRBV5-1 and TRBJ1-2, the full variable domain reads KAGVTQTPRYLIKTRGQQVTLSCSPISGHRSVSWYQQTPGQGLQFLFEYFSETQRNKGNFPGRFSGRQFSNSRSEMNVSTLELGDSALYLCASSLEDRPDGYTFGSGTRLTVV.

The chain has TRBV11-3 and TRBJ2-3, with 8 bases identical to TRBD1. The germline V gene encodes CDR1 SGHNT and CDR2 YENEEA. The CDR3 extends over 13 amino acids. V lost 5 bases to trimming and J lost 6 bases; unmatched junction nucleotides: 4. CDR3 region: CASSMTGVDTQYF. In DNA form, the CDR3 reads TGTGCCAGCAGCATGACAGGGGTGGATACGCAGTATTTT.

This chain uses TRBV5-1 with TRBJ2-3; D remains unclear. The V gene lost 0 bases and the J gene lost 2 bases, with 7 bases spanning the gap. CDR1 is SGHRS and CDR2 is YFSETQ in the germline V gene. This CDR3 is built from 14 residues. This chain's CDR3 is CASSLGDVTDTQYF. The DNA for the CDR3 is TGCGCCAGCAGCTTGGGGGATGTCACAGATACGCAGTATTTT. The variable domain in full, with the rest retrieved from reference TRBV5-1 and TRBJ2-3, is KAGVTQTPRYLIKTRGQQVTLSCSPISGHRSVSWYQQTPGQGLQFLFEYFSETQRNKGNFPGRFSGRQFSNSRSEMNVSTLELGDSALYLCASSLGDVTDTQYFGPGTRLTVL.

V and J are TRBV6-5 and TRBJ2-2; D tentatively fits TRBD1 or TRBD2 (5 bases each). This CDR3 spans 17 amino acids. The V end was cut by 0 bases, the J end by 5 bases, with 16 bases between. Germline assignment: CDR1 MNHEY and CDR2 SVGAGI. The CDR3 DNA sequence: TGTGCCAGCAGTTACTCGAAAGCCCCAGGGAGTACCGGGGAGCTGTTTTTT. It codes for CASSYSKAPGSTGELFF.

The genes are TRBV5-1 and TRBJ2-3; 13 bases agree with TRBD2. The germline V gene encodes CDR1 SGHRS and CDR2 YFSETQ. The CDR3 is 19 amino acids. Trimming at V came to 0 bases and at J to 4 bases, leaving 11 bases not matched to a gene. CDR3 in amino acids: CASSLGLAGGEVVADTQYF. The CDR3 DNA reads TGCGCCAGCAGCTTGGGACTAGCGGGGGGCGAGGTTGTCGCAGATACGCAGTATTTT.

This chain links TRBV12-3 or TRBV12-4 with TRBJ2-1; D is possibly TRBD2 (6 bases). This CDR3 has 16 residues. V lost 6 bases, J lost 4 bases, and 19 bases lay in between. CDR3 nucleotides: TGTGCCAGCAGCAGCTCGGGGACTCAATTATACAATGAGCAGTTCTTC. Translating gives CASSSSGTQLYNEQFF.

V usage is TRBV19 and J usage is TRBJ2-2; D is undetermined. The CDR3 sequence is 13 residues long. Deletions cut 3 bases from V and 6 bases from J, with 8 bases between. Per the germline V gene, CDR1 is LNHDA and CDR2 is SQIVND (reference sequence). The CDR3 spells CASSMSQPGELFF. The CDR3 DNA follows: TGTGCCAGTAGTATGTCCCAGCCCGGGGAGCTGTTTTTT.

The V and J genes are TRBV29-1 and TRBJ2-1; D is ambiguous. V dropped 4 bases and J dropped 8 bases, with 3 bases sitting between them. CDR1 is SQVTM and CDR2 is ANQGSEA in the germline V gene. This CDR3 has 9 residues. CDR3 in amino acids: CSVGDEQFF. CDR3 bases: TGCAGCGTTGGTGATGAGCAGTTCTTC.

The chain has TRBV30 and TRBJ2-2; no clear D. V shed 4 bases and J shed 3 bases, with 6 bases lying between them. This CDR3 spans 12 amino acids. Per the germline V gene, CDR1 is GTSNPN and CDR2 is SVGIG (reference sequence). The CDR3 DNA is TGTGCCTGGACGGAGTACACCGGGGAGCTGTTTTTT. It encodes CAWTEYTGELFF.

The chain employs TRBV20-1 and TRBJ1-5; TRBD1 is a possible D gene (6 bases). Germline V CDR1 and CDR2: DFQATT, SNEGSKA (reference sequence). With 4 bases removed from V and 0 bases from J, the gap between germline ends came to 7 bases. The CDR3 is 13 residues long. The DNA for the CDR3 is TGCAGTGCTACACAGGGTAGCAATCAGCCCCAGCATTTT. Amino acids: CSATQGSNQPQHF.